This is a list of T cell receptor beta chains from one sample in a study of human T cells and chemical hapten exposure. In TCRdb, the RACE reads were re-called with MiXCR into one record per CDR3 protein. The table includes roughly 98,000 distinct CDR3 sequences, 9.5% to 15% detected once. The sample consisted of whole blood, taken in connection with sensitization to the hapten diphenylcyclopropenone (DPC). The receptor source for this set is a woman in her 40s with alopecia areata. Some clones in this sample may be carry-over from other donors' samples. Each CDR3 is given with its conserved first and last residue. Fields, in order: V gene, clone size, J gene, D gene, CDR3 protein, CDR3 DNA. D genes are given only for firm matches. A clone size is listed for some rows: how often the clone was seen (once, few, many), or a class if it is expanded.

V: TRBV28; size: NA; J: TRBJ1-3; D: NA; CDR3: CASSLIGSSGNTIYF; DNA: TGTGCCAGCAGTTTAATTGGAAGCTCTGGAAACACCATATATTTT
V: TRBV5-4; size: few; J: TRBJ2-7; D: NA; CDR3: CASSVQNRYEQYF; DNA: TGTGCCAGCAGCGTTCAGAACAGGTACGAGCAGTACTTC
V: TRBV2; size: NA; J: TRBJ1-2; D: NA; CDR3: CASSEGRYYGYTF; DNA: TGTGCCAGCAGTGAAGGACGGTATTATGGCTACACCTTC
V: TRBV28; size: few; J: TRBJ1-5; D: NA; CDR3: CASTPSSGNQPQHF; DNA: TGTGCCAGCACCCCGAGTAGTGGCAATCAGCCCCAGCATTTT
V: TRBV19; size: few; J: TRBJ2-3; D: NA; CDR3: CASSFGSRRDTQYF; DNA: TGTGCCAGTAGCTTCGGGAGCCGGAGAGATACGCAGTATTTT
V: TRBV12-3/TRBV12-4; size: many; J: TRBJ2-1; D: NA; CDR3: CASSPPPGRSNNEQFF; DNA: TGTGCCAGCAGTCCGCCCCCTGGGCGGAGTAACAATGAGCAGTTCTTC
V: TRBV7-2; size: few; J: TRBJ2-3; D: NA; CDR3: CASSLDGGYPDTQYF; DNA: TGTGCCAGCAGCTTAGATGGCGGGTACCCAGATACGCAGTATTTT
V: TRBV9; size: NA; J: TRBJ2-5; D: TRBD2; CDR3: CASSVGAGVEETQYF; DNA: TGTGCCAGCAGCGTAGGAGCGGGAGTTGAAGAGACCCAGTACTTC
V: TRBV5-1; size: few; J: TRBJ2-4; D: NA; CDR3: CASSSGQSLAKNIQYF; DNA: TGCGCCAGCAGCTCTGGACAGAGCCTAGCCAAAAACATTCAGTACTTC
V: TRBV6-5; size: few; J: TRBJ2-7; D: NA; CDR3: CASSSLSEGRINYEQYF; DNA: TGTGCCAGCAGCTCCCTCTCCGAGGGCAGGATAAACTACGAGCAGTACTTC
V: TRBV2; size: many; J: TRBJ2-5; D: NA; CDR3: CASSYGIQETQYF; DNA: TGTGCCAGCAGTTATGGGATCCAAGAGACCCAGTACTTC